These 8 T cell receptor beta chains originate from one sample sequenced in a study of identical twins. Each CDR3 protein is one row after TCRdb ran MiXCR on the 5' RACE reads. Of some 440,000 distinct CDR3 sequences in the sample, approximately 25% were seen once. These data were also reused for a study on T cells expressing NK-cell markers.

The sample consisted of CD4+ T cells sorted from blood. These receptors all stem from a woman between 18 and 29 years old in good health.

As DNA, the CDR3 is TGTGCCAGCAGCCAGCAAGGGTTCCCCTACGAGCAGTACTTC. It specifies CASSQQGFPYEQYF. The V gene is TRBV6-1, the J gene TRBJ2-7; D uncertain. CDR3 length: 14 amino acids. V was clipped by 6 bases and J by 2 bases, with 14 bases between them. Looked up from germline, CDR1 is MNHNS and CDR2 is SASEGT.

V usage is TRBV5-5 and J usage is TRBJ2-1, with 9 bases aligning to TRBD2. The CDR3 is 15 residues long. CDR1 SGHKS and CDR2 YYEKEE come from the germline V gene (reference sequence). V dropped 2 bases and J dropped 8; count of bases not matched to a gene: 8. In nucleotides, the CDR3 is TGTGCCAGCAGCTTACCCGCGGGGGGGCCGGATGAGCAGTTCTTC. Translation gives CASSLPAGGPDEQFF.

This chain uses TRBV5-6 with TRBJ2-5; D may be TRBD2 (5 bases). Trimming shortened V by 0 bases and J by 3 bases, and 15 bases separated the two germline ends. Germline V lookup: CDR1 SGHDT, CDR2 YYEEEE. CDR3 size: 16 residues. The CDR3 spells CASSLEAGGREETQYF. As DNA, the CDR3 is TGTGCCAGCAGCTTGGAGGCGGGTGGTAGGGAAGAGACCCAGTACTTC.

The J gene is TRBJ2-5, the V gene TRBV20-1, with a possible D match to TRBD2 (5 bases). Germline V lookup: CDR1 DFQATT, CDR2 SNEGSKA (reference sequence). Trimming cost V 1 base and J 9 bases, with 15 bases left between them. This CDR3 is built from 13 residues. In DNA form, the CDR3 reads TGCAGTGCTAGAGGGACTGCCGAGAGGCCCCAGTACTTC. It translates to CSARGTAERPQYF.

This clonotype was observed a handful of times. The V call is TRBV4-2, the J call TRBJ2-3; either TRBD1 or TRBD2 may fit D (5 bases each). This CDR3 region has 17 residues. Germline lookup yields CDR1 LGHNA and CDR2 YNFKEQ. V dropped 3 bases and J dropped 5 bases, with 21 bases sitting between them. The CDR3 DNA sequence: TGTGCCAGCAGCCACCAACGCCGGGACCCCCCTGGAGATACGCAGTATTTT. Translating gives CASSHQRRDPPGDTQYF.

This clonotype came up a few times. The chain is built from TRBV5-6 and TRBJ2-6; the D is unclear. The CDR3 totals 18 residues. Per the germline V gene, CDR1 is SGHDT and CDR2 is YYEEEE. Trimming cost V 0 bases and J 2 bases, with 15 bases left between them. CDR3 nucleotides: TGTGCCAGCAGCTTGGGGCGCAGGCTATTGGCTGGGGCCAACGTCCTGACTTTC. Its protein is CASSLGRRLLAGANVLTF.

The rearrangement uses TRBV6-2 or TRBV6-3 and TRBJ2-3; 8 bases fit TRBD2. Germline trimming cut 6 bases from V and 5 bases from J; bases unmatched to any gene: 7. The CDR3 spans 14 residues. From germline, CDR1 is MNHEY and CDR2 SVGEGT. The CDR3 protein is CASRSQREQDTQYF. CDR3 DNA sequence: TGTGCCAGCAGATCCCAGCGGGAGCAAGATACGCAGTATTTT.

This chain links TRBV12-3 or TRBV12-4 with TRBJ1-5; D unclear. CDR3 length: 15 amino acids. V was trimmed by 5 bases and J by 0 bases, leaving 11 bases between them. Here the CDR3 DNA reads TGTGCCAGCAGTAACCACGCAGGTAGCAATCAGCCCCAGCATTTT. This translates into CASSNHAGSNQPQHF.